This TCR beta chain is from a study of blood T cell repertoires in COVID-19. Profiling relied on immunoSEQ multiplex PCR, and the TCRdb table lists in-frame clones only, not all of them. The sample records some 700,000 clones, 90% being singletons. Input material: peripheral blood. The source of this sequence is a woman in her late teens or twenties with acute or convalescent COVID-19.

In DNA form, the CDR3 reads TGTGCCAGCAGCCCCCGGACCCTAGCTCCCCGCGAGCAGTACTTC. Translated: CASSPRTLAPREQYF. This chain links TRBV6-5 with TRBJ2-7; tentatively, D is TRBD2 (5 bases). From germline, CDR1 is MNHEY and CDR2 SVGAGI. The CDR3 runs to 15 residues. V gave up 6 bases and J gave up 6 bases, with 21 bases separating them.